A single sample is the source of the 28 T cell receptor beta chains below, sequenced in a study of blood T cell repertoires in COVID-19. Profiling relied on immunoSEQ multiplex PCR, and the TCRdb table lists in-frame clones only, not all of them. In the table there are some 300,000 clones, just under 90% of which are singletons. Material for sequencing was PBMCs or T cells enriched from blood (not recorded which). Receptors originate from a woman aged 50 to 60 who had been exposed to COVID-19.

The V gene is TRBV2, the J gene TRBJ2-3, with 9 bases fitting TRBD2. The CDR3 runs 15 residues. Germline assignment: CDR1 SNHLY and CDR2 FYNNEI. V lost 3 bases, J lost 6 bases, and 7 bases stayed unmatched. CDR3 in DNA: TGTGCCAGCAGTGATACGCGGGGGGGCGTGGATACGCAGTATTTT. This translates into CASSDTRGGVDTQYF.

The chain couples TRBV29-1 to TRBJ1-2; maybe TRBD1 (6 bases). Deletions cut 4 bases from V and 6 bases from J, with 18 bases between. Germline assignment: CDR1 SQVTM and CDR2 ANQGSEA. This CDR3 has 14 residues. The CDR3 here is CSVGRDTENHGYTF. The CDR3 DNA follows: TGCAGCGTTGGCCGGGACACAGAAAACCATGGCTACACCTTC.

This rearrangement joins TRBV30 to TRBJ1-2, with a weak D call TRBD1 (5 bases). V lost 1 base, J lost 2 bases, and 17 bases lay in between. The CDR3 runs 16 residues. Germline-derived CDR1 and CDR2 are GTSNPN and SVGIG (reference sequence). The CDR3 is CAWSGQFFFANYGYTF. CDR3 coding DNA: TGTGCCTGGAGTGGACAGTTTTTTTTCGCCAACTATGGCTACACCTTC.

This chain uses TRBV11-2 with TRBJ2-7; TRBD2 matches 9 bases. The CDR3 extends over 16 amino acids. From germline, CDR1 is SGHAT and CDR2 FQNNGV. Trimming took 2 bases from V and 4 from J; bases not matched to a gene: 9. CDR3 DNA: TGTGCCAGCAGCTTAAGGGTTAGCGGGGGATGGTACGAGCAGTACTTC. Translated: CASSLRVSGGWYEQYF.

The rearrangement uses TRBV7-9 and TRBJ2-2; the D is unclear. Looked up from germline, CDR1 is SEHNR and CDR2 is FQNEAQ (reference sequence). This CDR3 is built from 14 residues. V lost 1 base to trimming and J lost 2 bases, with 5 bases between them. CDR3 DNA sequence: TGTGCCAGCAGCTTAGAACTAAACACCGGGGAGCTGTTTTTT. Its translation: CASSLELNTGELFF.

This chain joins TRBV6-1 and TRBJ1-2, with TRBD1 matching 10 bases. This CDR3 has 15 amino acids. Trimming removed 3 bases from V and 6 bases from J; junction bases left unmatched: 7. From germline, CDR1 is MNHNS and CDR2 SASEGT. CDR3 region: CASSDHGTGVHGYTF. CDR3 bases: TGTGCCAGCAGTGACCACGGGACAGGGGTCCATGGCTACACCTTC.

The chain joins TRBV28 to TRBJ2-5, with 7 positions matching TRBD1. This CDR3 is 14 amino acids long. Trimming cost V 4 bases and J 5 bases; bases outside gene matches: 7. The germline V gene has CDR1 MDHEN and CDR2 SYDVKM. The CDR3 sequence is CASSSGQVRETQYF. Written as DNA, the CDR3 is TGTGCCAGCAGTTCTGGACAGGTCAGGGAGACCCAGTACTTC.

This rearrangement joins TRBV29-1 to TRBJ1-1; D possibly corresponds to TRBD1 (6 bases). Germline V gives CDR1 SQVTM, CDR2 ANQGSEA. Trimming shortened V by 4 bases and J by 0 bases, and 12 bases separated the two germline ends. This CDR3 contains 14 residues. CDR3 protein: CSVGQALMNTEAFF. The CDR3 DNA reads TGCAGCGTTGGACAGGCCTTAATGAACACTGAAGCTTTCTTT.

The V call is TRBV19, the J call TRBJ1-3; D unclear. Germline V gene data show CDR1 as LNHDA and CDR2 as SQIVND (reference sequence). CDR3 length equals 15 residues. The V end was cut by 5 bases, the J end by 0 bases, with 11 bases between. The CDR3: CASSEDTNSGNTIYF. CDR3 DNA sequence: TGTGCCAGTAGTGAAGACACCAACTCTGGAAACACCATATATTTT.

V usage is TRBV4-1 and J usage is TRBJ1-5, with a tentative D call TRBD1 (5 bases). V lost 3 bases and J 0 bases, leaving 18 bases between the germline ends. Germline CDR1 is MGHRA and CDR2 is YSYEKL. The CDR3 runs to 18 residues. As DNA, the CDR3 is TGCGCCAGCAGCCACTCCGTCTCTGGTCAGGGTAGCAATCAGCCCCAGCATTTT. Its protein product is CASSHSVSGQGSNQPQHF.

This chain's CDR3 is CASSLEVAGDWETQYF. The CDR3 bases are TGTGCCAGCAGCTTGGAGGTGGCAGGGGATTGGGAGACCCAGTACTTC. The V call is TRBV5-5, the J call TRBJ2-5; D may be TRBD1 (6 bases). Germline V gene data show CDR1 as SGHKS and CDR2 as YYEKEE (reference sequence). The V end lost 0 bases, the J end lost 5 bases, and 17 bases lay between the germline ends. This CDR3 is built from 16 residues.

CDR3 nucleotides: TGTGCCAGCGGACAGGGGCTACGGTCCTACGAGCAGTACTTC. Its translation: CASGQGLRSYEQYF. The rearrangement joins TRBV27 to TRBJ2-7; the match to TRBD1 covers 9 bases. Germline V gene data show CDR1 as MNHEY and CDR2 as SMNVEV (reference sequence). The CDR3 has 14 amino acids. V shed 8 bases and J 1 base; nucleotides not matched to a gene: 6.

J is TRBJ1-3 and V is TRBV7-9; D gene unclear. The CDR3 has 15 residues. V lost 6 bases, J lost 0 bases, and 12 bases lay in between. CDR1 is SEHNR, CDR2 FQNEAQ, per germline (reference sequence). The DNA of the CDR3 is TGTGCCAGCAGTACTAGTTCCTACTCTGGAAACACCATATATTTT. Amino acids: CASSTSSYSGNTIYF.

This clone was found once. The rearrangement links TRBV7-2 to TRBJ2-2, with 9 nucleotides matching TRBD2. The CDR3 runs to 16 residues. The germline CDR1 and CDR2 sequences are SGHTA and FQGNSA. V trimming: 1 base; J trimming: 4 bases; junction bases outside the gene matches: 4. CDR3 bases: TGTGCCAGCAGCTTAGATAGCGGGGGAAGCACCGGGGAGCTGTTTTTT. Protein: CASSLDSGGSTGELFF.

The chain is built from TRBV18 and TRBJ2-1; possible D gene TRBD1, 6 bases. V lost 2 bases, J lost 3 bases, and 17 bases lay in between. The CDR3 has 17 amino acids. In germline, CDR1 is KGHSH, CDR2 LQKENI. CDR3 amino acids: CASSPSYRAISYNEQFF. The CDR3 nucleotides read TGTGCCAGCTCACCATCATACAGGGCGATAAGCTACAATGAGCAGTTCTTC.

The chain recombines TRBV7-2 with TRBJ2-7; D possibly corresponds to TRBD2 (6 bases). Germline lookup yields CDR1 SGHTA and CDR2 FQGNSA. Trimming removed 4 bases at V and 0 bases at J, with 10 bases between. The CDR3 runs 14 residues. Here the CDR3 DNA reads TGTGCCAGCAGCTCATCGGGGGTCTCCTACGAGCAGTACTTC. This translates into CASSSSGVSYEQYF.

This chain joins TRBV6-5 and TRBJ2-2; possibly TRBD1 for D (5 bases). V lost 7 bases, J lost 2 bases, and 14 bases lay in between. The CDR3 has 15 residues. Germline assignment: CDR1 MNHEY and CDR2 SVGAGI. The CDR3 spells CASTQYDRNTGELFF. The CDR3 nucleotides read TGTGCCAGCACTCAATACGACAGAAACACCGGGGAGCTGTTTTTT.

The chain joins TRBV2 to TRBJ2-5; D is possibly TRBD1 (6 bases). The V and J ends lost 5 bases and 5 bases respectively, with 15 bases between them. Germline V gene data show CDR1 as SNHLY and CDR2 as FYNNEI. The CDR3 spans 14 residues. For the CDR3, the DNA is TGTGCCAGCAGTTATGACAGGCTAGGGGAGACCCAGTACTTC. Residues: CASSYDRLGETQYF.

The chain couples TRBV21-1 to TRBJ2-7; the D call TRBD1 from the table was never checked on the DNA. TRBV21-1 is shown as a pseudogene. CDR3 size: 14 residues. The CDR3 DNA reads TGTGCCAGCAGCCGACACAGGGGGCGCTGGGAGCAGTACTTC. It translates to CASSRHRGRWEQYF.

This rearrangement joins TRBV19 to TRBJ1-6, with D possibly TRBD1 on 6 matching bases. This CDR3 has 15 residues. V lost 9 bases and J lost 6, with 18 bases in between. Germline values: CDR1 LNHDA, CDR2 SQIVND (reference sequence). CDR3 DNA sequence: TGTGCCAGCCAGTTAGGAACAGGGATTAATTCACCCCTCCACTTT. The encoded protein is CASQLGTGINSPLHF.

The V and J genes are TRBV2 and TRBJ1-3; D call uncertain. The CDR3 contains 15 residues. Germline V lookup: CDR1 SNHLY, CDR2 FYNNEI. Trimming cost V 6 bases and J 0 bases, with 12 bases left between them. Written as DNA, the CDR3 is TGTGCCAGCAGCCCGGACTGGAGCTCTGGAAACACCATATATTTT. It codes for CASSPDWSSGNTIYF.

J is TRBJ2-7 and V is TRBV28; 9 nucleotides match TRBD1. This CDR3 contains 14 residues. With V trimmed by 6 bases and J by 2 bases, 5 bases remained unmatched. Germline-derived CDR1 and CDR2 are MDHEN and SYDVKM. In nucleotides, the CDR3 is TGTGCCAGCAGAACAGGGGGCCACGCCTACGAGCAGTACTTC. As protein: CASRTGGHAYEQYF.

As concerns this clone: The sample carries other DNA sequences with the same CDR3. The chain recombines TRBV2 with TRBJ1-1; 8 bases align to TRBD1. The trim removed 5 bases at V and 0 bases at J, leaving 5 bases unmatched. Germline V lookup: CDR1 SNHLY, CDR2 FYNNEI. The CDR3 has 15 residues. CDR3 residues: CASSSRQGMNTEAFF. DNA for the CDR3: TGTGCCAGCAGTTCAAGACAGGGGATGAACACTGAAGCTTTCTTT.

The genes are TRBV19 and TRBJ2-1; TRBD1 is a possible D gene (5 bases). The CDR3 spans 15 residues. Germline CDR1 and CDR2: LNHDA and SQIVND (reference sequence). V lost 1 base and J lost 3, with 10 bases in between. CDR3 in DNA: TGTGCCAGTAGTATAGGCGGTCAGGGCTACAATGAGCAGTTCTTC. Translated, it gives CASSIGGQGYNEQFF.

The chain uses TRBV4-1 and TRBJ2-3; D perhaps matches TRBD1 (5 bases). The CDR3 consists of 14 residues. Germline V lookup: CDR1 MGHRA, CDR2 YSYEKL. V lost 0 bases and J 1 base, leaving 5 bases between the germline ends. In DNA, the CDR3 is TGCGCCAGCAGCCAAGAACAGGGCACAGATACGCAGTATTTT. This translates into CASSQEQGTDTQYF.

The gene calls are TRBV6-5 and TRBJ2-7; D not certain. The CDR3 is 15 residues long. Germline V gene sequence: CDR1 MNHEY, CDR2 SVGAGI. The V gene lost 0 bases and the J gene lost 6 bases, with 15 bases spanning the gap. In nucleotides, the CDR3 is TGTGCCAGCAGTTACTCGGGCCCTAACCTGATCGAGCAGTACTTC. As protein: CASSYSGPNLIEQYF.

The chain links TRBV18 to TRBJ1-2, with a weak D call TRBD1 (5 bases). V was pared by 3 bases and J by 4 bases, with 12 bases between. Germline lookup yields CDR1 KGHSH and CDR2 LQKENI. CDR3 size: 14 residues. CDR3 nucleotides: TGTGCCAGCTCACCCGAATTCGACAGCTATGGCTACACCTTC. This codes for CASSPEFDSYGYTF.

The J gene is TRBJ2-3, the V gene TRBV5-6, with a possible D match to TRBD1 (5 bases). Trimming stripped 5 bases from V and 2 bases from J, with 18 bases between. The CDR3 contains 16 residues. The germline V gene has CDR1 SGHDT and CDR2 YYEEEE. The CDR3 loop is CASRIGREGFTDTQYF. DNA for the CDR3: TGTGCCAGCAGAATAGGCAGGGAAGGGTTCACAGATACGCAGTATTTT.